This entry features one TCR beta chain sequence. Its antigen is as yet unknown. Germline CDR1 is MNHEY and CDR2 is SMNVEV (reference sequence). Trimming cost V 6 bases and J 4 bases, with 12 bases left between them. CDR3 length: 13 amino acids. The source of the sample is a study of identifying expanded T cells in peripheral blood. TCRdb keeps only in-frame clones here, not all; method: immunoSEQ multiplex PCR. The table shows some 81,000 clones, with about 83% occurring only once. General study findings and limits: Over two and four weeks, about 15 and 19 clones changed, versus around 1.2 between replicates.

The sample taken for sequencing was blood. The clonotype was recovered from a person aged 18 to 69 in good health. This rearrangement joins TRBV27 to TRBJ1-2; D perhaps matches TRBD1 (6 bases). The CDR3 coding sequence is TGTGCCAGCAGCCAGGGGTACGGCTATGGCTACACCTTC. Translated, it gives CASSQGYGYGYTF.